A selection of T cell receptor beta chains follows, all from one sample in a study of control samples from healthy donors and cancer patients. TCRdb's copy holds only in-frame clones and misses some; the assay was immunoSEQ multiplex PCR. The sample has fewer than 300,000 clones, approximately 80% seen once. The sample comprised PBMCs. Source of these receptors: a woman aged 55 to 70 with lung cancer. CDR3s include the opening cysteine and the closing phenylalanine or tryptophan. Fields, in order: V gene, D gene, J gene, clone size, CDR3 DNA, CDR3 protein. A D gene is named only where the DNA matches it firmly. Part of the rows lack a size; the others show once, few, many or a class for expanded clones.

v_gene: TRBV4-1
d_gene: -
j_gene: TRBJ1-6
abundance: -
CDR3nt: TGCGCCAGCAGCTCGACCCCAGAGTATAATTCACCCCTCCACTTT
CDR3aa: CASSSTPEYNSPLHF

v_gene: TRBV11-1
d_gene: TRBD1
j_gene: TRBJ2-1
abundance: -
CDR3nt: TGTGCCAGCAGCGCCGACAGGGTAAGGGATGAGCAGTTCTTC
CDR3aa: CASSADRVRDEQFF

v_gene: TRBV30
d_gene: TRBD1
j_gene: TRBJ2-1
abundance: -
CDR3nt: TGTGCCTGGAGTGTACCAGGGGGCTACAATGAGCAGTTCTTC
CDR3aa: CAWSVPGGYNEQFF

v_gene: TRBV6-5
d_gene: -
j_gene: TRBJ2-1
abundance: -
CDR3nt: TGTGCCAGCGGGATAGGTCTGAGCTCCTACAATGAGCAGTTCTTC
CDR3aa: CASGIGLSSYNEQFF

v_gene: TRBV24-1
d_gene: -
j_gene: TRBJ1-6
abundance: -
CDR3nt: TGTGCCACCAGTGATTCAGCACCCCTCCACTTT
CDR3aa: CATSDSAPLHF

v_gene: TRBV19
d_gene: -
j_gene: TRBJ1-4
abundance: -
CDR3nt: TGTGCCAGTAGTACCGACATGATTGTAGGGACCTCGGGGATCGAAAAACTGTTTTTT
CDR3aa: CASSTDMIVGTSGIEKLFF

v_gene: TRBV6-2/TRBV6-3
d_gene: -
j_gene: TRBJ1-1
abundance: -
CDR3nt: TGTGCCAGCAGTTTTGCAGGACAGCAATTCGTCACTGAAGCTTTCTTT
CDR3aa: CASSFAGQQFVTEAFF

v_gene: TRBV28
d_gene: -
j_gene: TRBJ2-3
abundance: -
CDR3nt: TGTGCCAGCAGTTCTCTGGGATCTACCTTTAGCACAGATACGCAGTATTTT
CDR3aa: CASSSLGSTFSTDTQYF

v_gene: TRBV2
d_gene: TRBD1
j_gene: TRBJ1-6
abundance: -
CDR3nt: TGTGCCAGCCTCCGGGACAGGGGAGAATCACCCCTCCACTTT
CDR3aa: CASLRDRGESPLHF

v_gene: TRBV7-9
d_gene: TRBD2
j_gene: TRBJ2-1
abundance: few
CDR3nt: TGTGCCAGCAGCTTAGGCGAGGGAGGGACTAGCGGGAGTCATGAGCAGTTCTTC
CDR3aa: CASSLGEGGTSGSHEQFF

v_gene: TRBV4-1
d_gene: TRBD1
j_gene: TRBJ1-2
abundance: -
CDR3nt: TGCGCCAGCAGCCAAGAGGCAGGGGGGGATCTCTATGGCTACACCTTC
CDR3aa: CASSQEAGGDLYGYTF

v_gene: TRBV27
d_gene: -
j_gene: TRBJ2-4
abundance: -
CDR3nt: TGTGCCAGCAGTTTAGAAGGCCGCTCGTGGTACTTC
CDR3aa: CASSLEGRSWYF

v_gene: TRBV9
d_gene: -
j_gene: TRBJ2-1
abundance: -
CDR3nt: TGTGCCAGCAGCGTAGTTCCTCCCCATGACAATGAGCAGTTCTTC
CDR3aa: CASSVVPPHDNEQFF

v_gene: TRBV9
d_gene: -
j_gene: TRBJ1-2
abundance: -
CDR3nt: TGTGCCAGCAGCGTAGGACGGGACGAGTCTAACTATGGCTACACCTTC
CDR3aa: CASSVGRDESNYGYTF

v_gene: TRBV3-1/TRBV3-2
d_gene: -
j_gene: TRBJ1-1
abundance: -
CDR3nt: TGTGCCAGCAGCCGTTACGTGGGGGGCGAAACTGAAGCTTTCTTT
CDR3aa: CASSRYVGGETEAFF

v_gene: TRBV19
d_gene: TRBD1
j_gene: TRBJ1-5
abundance: -
CDR3nt: TGTGCCAGTAGCCTAGGGACAGGGGGAGGTCAGCCCCAGCATTTT
CDR3aa: CASSLGTGGGQPQHF

v_gene: TRBV10-3
d_gene: -
j_gene: TRBJ1-3
abundance: -
CDR3nt: TGTGCCATCAGTGGAAGTGGGTACTCTGGAAACACCATATATTTT
CDR3aa: CAISGSGYSGNTIYF

v_gene: TRBV11-2
d_gene: TRBD1
j_gene: TRBJ1-2
abundance: -
CDR3nt: TGTGCCAGCAGCCCCCGGGGGCAGGGGGCTGAAGGCTACACCTTC
CDR3aa: CASSPRGQGAEGYTF

v_gene: TRBV7-9
d_gene: -
j_gene: TRBJ1-1
abundance: -
CDR3nt: TGTGCCAGCAGCTATGGGATTGTGGGAGCTTTCTTT
CDR3aa: CASSYGIVGAFF

v_gene: TRBV7-9
d_gene: -
j_gene: TRBJ2-2
abundance: -
CDR3nt: TGTGCCAGCAGCTTCCGACAGATGGGCACCGGGGAGCTGTTTTTT
CDR3aa: CASSFRQMGTGELFF

v_gene: TRBV18
d_gene: -
j_gene: TRBJ1-1
abundance: -
CDR3nt: TGTGCCAGCTCACCACCGTCCCCGGGGACTGAAGCTTTCTTT
CDR3aa: CASSPPSPGTEAFF

v_gene: TRBV5-5
d_gene: -
j_gene: TRBJ2-7
abundance: once
CDR3nt: TGTGCCAGCAGCGGAGGGACAAGATACGAGCAGTACTTC
CDR3aa: CASSGGTRYEQYF

v_gene: TRBV5-4
d_gene: TRBD1
j_gene: TRBJ2-7
abundance: -
CDR3nt: TGTGCCAGCAGCTTTTTGGCAGGGGGCCCCGGCGAGCAGTACTTC
CDR3aa: CASSFLAGGPGEQYF

v_gene: TRBV6-6
d_gene: -
j_gene: TRBJ2-7
abundance: -
CDR3nt: TGTGCCAGCGGCCGAGGAAGAGGAGGGGTGATTTCCGAGCAGTACTTC
CDR3aa: CASGRGRGGVISEQYF

v_gene: TRBV28
d_gene: -
j_gene: TRBJ1-4
abundance: few
CDR3nt: TGTGCCAGCAGTGCGCCGGGGGATGAAAAACTGTTTTTT
CDR3aa: CASSAPGDEKLFF

v_gene: TRBV9
d_gene: -
j_gene: TRBJ1-3
abundance: -
CDR3nt: TGTGCCAGCAGCGTAGACCGTGGAAACACCATATATTTT
CDR3aa: CASSVDRGNTIYF

v_gene: TRBV28
d_gene: TRBD1
j_gene: TRBJ1-2
abundance: -
CDR3nt: TGTGCCAGCAGTCCCCCCCCGAGACAGGGGGGTGGCTACACCTTC
CDR3aa: CASSPPPRQGGGYTF

v_gene: TRBV5-1
d_gene: -
j_gene: TRBJ1-1
abundance: -
CDR3nt: TGCGCCAGCAGCTCGGACGGGGCGAACACTGAAGCTTTCTTT
CDR3aa: CASSSDGANTEAFF

v_gene: TRBV11-2
d_gene: TRBD2
j_gene: TRBJ2-3
abundance: -
CDR3nt: TGTGCCAGCAGCAGACTCGGGACTAGCGGGGCAGATACGCAGTATTTT
CDR3aa: CASSRLGTSGADTQYF

v_gene: TRBV18
d_gene: -
j_gene: TRBJ2-1
abundance: -
CDR3nt: TGTGCCAGCTCACCAGAGAGACAGCCCTACAATGAGCAGTTCTTC
CDR3aa: CASSPERQPYNEQFF

v_gene: TRBV6-1
d_gene: -
j_gene: TRBJ1-1
abundance: -
CDR3nt: TGTGCCAGCAGTGAAAGGACAGCAGGAACTGAAGCTTTCTTT
CDR3aa: CASSERTAGTEAFF

v_gene: TRBV19
d_gene: TRBD1
j_gene: TRBJ2-7
abundance: -
CDR3nt: TGTGCCAGTAGTGCCCCCACAGGGGGCGGCTACGAGCAGTACTTC
CDR3aa: CASSAPTGGGYEQYF

v_gene: TRBV12-3/TRBV12-4
d_gene: -
j_gene: TRBJ2-7
abundance: -
CDR3nt: TGTGCCACTCAGAAGGGCGACGAGCAGTACTTC
CDR3aa: CATQKGDEQYF

v_gene: TRBV7-9
d_gene: TRBD1
j_gene: TRBJ1-5
abundance: -
CDR3nt: TGTGCCAGCAGCTTAGCGTCGGAAGGGGGCAGACAGCCCCAGCATTTT
CDR3aa: CASSLASEGGRQPQHF

v_gene: TRBV19
d_gene: -
j_gene: TRBJ1-4
abundance: -
CDR3nt: TGTGCCAGTAGTCCGCAGACAGTCTTTGGTGAAAAACTGTTTTTT
CDR3aa: CASSPQTVFGEKLFF

v_gene: TRBV27
d_gene: TRBD1
j_gene: TRBJ1-2
abundance: -
CDR3nt: TGTGCCAGCAGTCCCACGGGACAGGTCCCTGGTGGCTACACCTTC
CDR3aa: CASSPTGQVPGGYTF

v_gene: TRBV2
d_gene: TRBD1
j_gene: TRBJ1-2
abundance: -
CDR3nt: TGTGCCAGCTCTGAATCCCGACAGGGTACCTATGGCTACACCTTC
CDR3aa: CASSESRQGTYGYTF

v_gene: TRBV27
d_gene: TRBD2
j_gene: TRBJ2-1
abundance: -
CDR3nt: TGTGCCAGCAGTTTAGAGGGTGGAGGGTGGCGGCTAGCGGGAGCGTACAATGAGCAGTTCTTC
CDR3aa: CASSLEGGGWRLAGAYNEQFF

v_gene: TRBV20-1
d_gene: -
j_gene: TRBJ2-7
abundance: -
CDR3nt: TGCAGTGCTAGTTACGAACACTACGAGCAGTACTTC
CDR3aa: CSASYEHYEQYF

v_gene: TRBV5-1
d_gene: TRBD2
j_gene: TRBJ2-1
abundance: -
CDR3nt: TGCGCCAGCAGCGGACTGGGGCGGGAGGGATACAATGAGCAGTTCTTC
CDR3aa: CASSGLGREGYNEQFF